This T cell receptor beta chain was profiled in a study of Ad26.COV2.S vaccination and SARS-CoV-2 variants (dated by TCRdb to the early 2020s). For the study in its entirety: TCRbeta repertoire sequencing served as the tool for gauging how specific and how broad the SARS-CoV-2-reactive T cell receptors were following Ad26.COV2.S vaccination. A total of around 32 samples were included in the TCR-sequenced set, comprising around 19 Ad26.COV2.S vaccine recipients, 5 placebo recipients and 8 SARS-CoV-2 convalescent individuals.

The immunoSEQ Assay was used to sequence TCRbeta CDR3 regions. After extraction, genomic DNA underwent amplification by bias-controlled multiplex PCR, followed by high-throughput sequencing. From the authors' description of their analysis: To quantify the absolute abundance of each unique TCRbeta CDR3 region, sequences were collapsed and filtered. T cell fraction was estimated by normalizing TCRbeta template counts to usable DNA, with usable DNA measured through amplification of reference genes found in all nucleated cells. Repertoire TCRs were annotated as SARS-CoV-2-specific when V gene, CDR3 amino acid sequence and J gene were exactly matched to a known reactive TCR set. The reference SARS-CoV-2 TCR set came from MIRA and was filtered for enrichment in COVID-19-positive ImmuneCODE repertoires, removing public or cross-reactive TCRs. Based on the MIRA antigens, annotated TCRs were further analysed at the level of specific ORF or position within ORF. Depth was the summed frequency of annotated unique rearrangements, while breadth was defined as annotated unique rearrangements over total unique productive rearrangements. TCR breadth was compared between groups using two-sided Wilcoxon rank-sum tests. TCRdb re-hosts the immuneACCESS table, in-frame sequences only. Its copies lack some clones; in the studies checked, an unresolved V gene accounts for under half of them, and the cause for the rest is not known. V and J calls and clone size are as listed in that table; D and trimming were resolved from the DNA. Counted in this sample were about 350,000 clones; 92% of them appeared once. 3.5% to 4.5% of the sample goes to the ten largest clones.

What this sample's time point label stands for: individuals recovered from natural SARS-CoV-2 infection. Including cysteine and phenylalanine, the CDR3 has 14 amino acids. The sequence is cut down to CDR3 DNA, 42 bases in frame from base 1. Trimming takes 4 bases off V and 4 bases off J; junction bases not matched to a gene: 6. From a lookup of the germline V gene, CDR1 and CDR2 are MGHDK and SYGVNS. Results the study describes overall, beyond this receptor: After vaccination, spike-specific CD8+ and CD4+ T cell responses were reported to show substantial breadth. Spike-specific TCR breadth was higher in Ad26.COV2.S recipients than in placebo recipients (P = 0.0014). Vaccine and placebo recipients had comparable non-spike TCR breadth, which fits with the vaccine containing only spike. According to the authors, total T cell responses may have been underestimated by the TCR breadth and depth analyses.

With regard to this clone: Its target antigen remains unknown. Qualities for individual bases were not recorded, and no much larger clone is one base off.

This material consisted of peripheral blood, taken after recovery from COVID-19. This sequence originates from a human donor who had recovered from COVID-19. The rearrangement joined TRBV25-1 to TRBJ1-2; TRBD1 lines up with 7 middle nucleotides. The nucleotide sequence is given as TGTGCCAGCAGTGGCTTCCGGGACAGCTATGGCTACACCTTC. This translates into CASSGFRDSYGYTF.